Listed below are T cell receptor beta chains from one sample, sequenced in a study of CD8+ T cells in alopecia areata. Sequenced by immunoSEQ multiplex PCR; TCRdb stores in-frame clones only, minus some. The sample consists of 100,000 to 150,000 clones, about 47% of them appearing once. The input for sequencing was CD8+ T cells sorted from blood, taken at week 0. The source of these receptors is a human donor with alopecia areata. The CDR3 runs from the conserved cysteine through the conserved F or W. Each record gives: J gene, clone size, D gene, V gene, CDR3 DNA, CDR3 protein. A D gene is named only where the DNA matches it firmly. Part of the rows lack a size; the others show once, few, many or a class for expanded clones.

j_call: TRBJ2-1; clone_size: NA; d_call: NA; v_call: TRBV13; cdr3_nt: TGTGCCAGCAGCTTAGGCGTCAGGGCGGCCAATGAGCAGTTCTTC; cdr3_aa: CASSLGVRAANEQFF
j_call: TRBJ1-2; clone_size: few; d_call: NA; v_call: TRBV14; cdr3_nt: TGTGCCAGCAGCCAAGATTGGCGGGGTGGCTACACCTTC; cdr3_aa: CASSQDWRGGYTF
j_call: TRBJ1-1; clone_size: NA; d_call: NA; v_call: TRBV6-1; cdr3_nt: TGTGCCAGCAGTCGGCTTAACACTGAAGCTTTCTTT; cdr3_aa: CASSRLNTEAFF
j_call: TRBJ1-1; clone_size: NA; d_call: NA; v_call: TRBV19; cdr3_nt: TGTGCCAGTAGTATCGGGGGGCTTGAAACTGAAGCTTTCTTT; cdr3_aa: CASSIGGLETEAFF
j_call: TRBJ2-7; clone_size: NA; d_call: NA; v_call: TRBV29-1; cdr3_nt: TGCAGCGTTAATCGGGATGACTCCTACGAGCAGTACTTC; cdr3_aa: CSVNRDDSYEQYF
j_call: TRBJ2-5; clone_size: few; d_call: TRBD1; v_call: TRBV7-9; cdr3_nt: TGTGCCAGCAGCTTAAGGGACAGGGGCCAAGAGACCCAGTACTTC; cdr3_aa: CASSLRDRGQETQYF
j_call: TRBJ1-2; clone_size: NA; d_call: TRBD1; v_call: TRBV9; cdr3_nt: TGTGCCAGCAGCGTAAGTAGGGACAGGGAAACAGATGGCTACACCTTC; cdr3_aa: CASSVSRDRETDGYTF
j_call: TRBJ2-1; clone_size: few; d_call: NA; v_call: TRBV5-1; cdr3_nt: TGCGCCAGCAGCTTGGAAGAAAATGAGCAGTTCTTC; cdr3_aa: CASSLEENEQFF
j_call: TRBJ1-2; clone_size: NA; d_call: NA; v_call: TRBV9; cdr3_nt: TGTGCCAGCAGCGTAGCTATAGGATATGGCTACACCTTC; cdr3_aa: CASSVAIGYGYTF
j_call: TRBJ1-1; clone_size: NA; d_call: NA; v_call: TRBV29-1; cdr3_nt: TGCAGCGTTGGACTTACAGGGTACACTGAAGCTTTCTTT; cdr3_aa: CSVGLTGYTEAFF
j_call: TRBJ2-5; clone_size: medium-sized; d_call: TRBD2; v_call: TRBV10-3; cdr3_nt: TGTGCCACCACCCTCGGGGTGGGGGGGACGGAGACCCAGTACTTC; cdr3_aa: CATTLGVGGTETQYF
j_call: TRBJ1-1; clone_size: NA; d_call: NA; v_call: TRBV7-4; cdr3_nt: TGTGCCAGCAGCTTTAACAAAGGGAAAAACACTGAAGCTTTCTTT; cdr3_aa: CASSFNKGKNTEAFF
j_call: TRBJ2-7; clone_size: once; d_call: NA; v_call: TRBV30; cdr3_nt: TGTGCCTGGAGCGCCGGCGGGGCCAGGGTATTCGACGAGCAGTACTTC; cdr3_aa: CAWSAGGARVFDEQYF
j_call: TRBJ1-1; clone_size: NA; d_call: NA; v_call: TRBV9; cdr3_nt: TGTGCCAGCAGCGCGCCGTATGACACTGAAGCTTTCTTT; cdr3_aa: CASSAPYDTEAFF
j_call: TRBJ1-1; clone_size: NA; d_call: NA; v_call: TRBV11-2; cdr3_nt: TGTGCCAGCAGCTACCGGGGGCAGCCGAACACTGAAGCTTTCTTT; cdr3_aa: CASSYRGQPNTEAFF
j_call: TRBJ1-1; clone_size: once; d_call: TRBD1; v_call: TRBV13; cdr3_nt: TGTGCCAGCAGCTTGGACAGGGAAAGTGCTGAAGCTTTCTTT; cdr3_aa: CASSLDRESAEAFF
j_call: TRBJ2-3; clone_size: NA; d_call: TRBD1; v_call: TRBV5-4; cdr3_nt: TGTGCCAGCAGCTTGATACAGGGGGCAGGAGATACGCAGTATTTT; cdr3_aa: CASSLIQGAGDTQYF
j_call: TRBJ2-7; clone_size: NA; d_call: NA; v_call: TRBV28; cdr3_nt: TGTGCCAGCAGTTTATCTGGCACCTCCTACGAGCAGTACTTC; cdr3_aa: CASSLSGTSYEQYF
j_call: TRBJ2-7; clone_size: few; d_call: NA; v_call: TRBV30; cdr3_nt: TGTGCCTGGAGTGGGGAGTACGAGCAGTACTTC; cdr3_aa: CAWSGEYEQYF
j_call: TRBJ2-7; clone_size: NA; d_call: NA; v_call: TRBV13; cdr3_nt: TGTGCCAGCAGCTACCCAGGGCGTGAGCAGTACTTC; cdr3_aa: CASSYPGREQYF
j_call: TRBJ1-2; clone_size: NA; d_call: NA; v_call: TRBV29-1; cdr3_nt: TGCAGCGCCCCCGGCACAACTAACTATGGCTACACCTTC; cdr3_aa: CSAPGTTNYGYTF
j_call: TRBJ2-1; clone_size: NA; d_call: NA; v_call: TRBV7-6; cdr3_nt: TGTGCCAGCAGCTTAGAAGGGGGAACGGATGAGCAGTTCTTC; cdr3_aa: CASSLEGGTDEQFF
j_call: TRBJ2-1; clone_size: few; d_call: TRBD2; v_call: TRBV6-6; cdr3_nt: TGTGCCAGCAGTTTCGGGACTAGCGGGGAGTACAATGAGCAGTTCTTC; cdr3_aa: CASSFGTSGEYNEQFF
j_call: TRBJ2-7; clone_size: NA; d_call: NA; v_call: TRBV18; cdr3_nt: TGTGCCAGCTCACCGGGGAGCTACGAGCAGTACTTC; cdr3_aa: CASSPGSYEQYF
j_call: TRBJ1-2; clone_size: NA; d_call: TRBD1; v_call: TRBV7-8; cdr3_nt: TGTGCCAGCAGCACGAGACAGGGATCAGGATTTGGCTACACCTTC; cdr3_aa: CASSTRQGSGFGYTF
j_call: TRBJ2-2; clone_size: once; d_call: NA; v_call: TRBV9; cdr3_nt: TGTGCCAGCAGCGCAGTCACGGGACAATACACCGGGGAGCTGTTTTTT; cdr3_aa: CASSAVTGQYTGELFF
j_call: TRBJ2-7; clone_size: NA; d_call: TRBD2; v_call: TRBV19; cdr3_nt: TGTGCCAGTATGATAGAAGCGGGGGAATTGGGCGAGCAGTACTTC; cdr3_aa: CASMIEAGELGEQYF
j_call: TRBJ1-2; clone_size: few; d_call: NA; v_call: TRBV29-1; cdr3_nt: TGCAGCGTTGAAGATCTTGGGACATCGGCCTATGGCTACACCTTC; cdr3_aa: CSVEDLGTSAYGYTF
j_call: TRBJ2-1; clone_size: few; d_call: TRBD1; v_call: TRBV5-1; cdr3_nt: TGCGCCAGCAGCTTGGAGGGGGCGTACAATGAGCAGTTCTTC; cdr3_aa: CASSLEGAYNEQFF
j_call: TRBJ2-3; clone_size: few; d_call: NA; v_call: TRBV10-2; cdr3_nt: TGCGCCAGCAATCTAGGACAGTCAACCACAGATACGCAGTATTTT; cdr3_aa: CASNLGQSTTDTQYF
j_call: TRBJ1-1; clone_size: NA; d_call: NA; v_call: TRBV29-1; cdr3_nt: TGCAGCGTTGGAGTCTTAGAAGCTTTCTTT; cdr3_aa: CSVGVLEAFF
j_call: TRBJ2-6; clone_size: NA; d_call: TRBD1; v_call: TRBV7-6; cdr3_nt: TGTGCCAGCAGCTTGCAGACAGGGGGCAGACTTGGCTCTGGGGCCAACGTCCTGACTTTC; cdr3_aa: CASSLQTGGRLGSGANVLTF
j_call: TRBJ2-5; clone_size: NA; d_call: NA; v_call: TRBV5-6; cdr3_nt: TGTGCCAGCACGGGGACAACCGAAGAGACCCAGTACTTC; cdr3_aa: CASTGTTEETQYF
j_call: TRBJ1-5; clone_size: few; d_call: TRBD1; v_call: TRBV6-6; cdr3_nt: TGTGCCAGCAACCAGGGGGATAGCAATCAGCCCCAGCATTTT; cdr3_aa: CASNQGDSNQPQHF
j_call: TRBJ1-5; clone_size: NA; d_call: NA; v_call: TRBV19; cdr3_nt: TGTGCCAGTAGTATAAGGGACAGCAATCAGCCCCAGCATTTT; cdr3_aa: CASSIRDSNQPQHF
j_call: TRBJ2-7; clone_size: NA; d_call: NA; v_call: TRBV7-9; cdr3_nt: TGTGCCAGCAGCCCCCAGAGAGAGCAGTACTTC; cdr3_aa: CASSPQREQYF
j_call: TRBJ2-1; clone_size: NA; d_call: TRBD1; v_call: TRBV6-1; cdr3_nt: TGTTGCAGCGGGACAGGGCGATACAATGAGCAGTTCTTC; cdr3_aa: CCSGTGRYNEQFF
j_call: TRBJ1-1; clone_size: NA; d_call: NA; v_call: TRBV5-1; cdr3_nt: TGCGCCAGCAGCCCGGGGGGGATTGATGAAGCTTTCTTT; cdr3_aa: CASSPGGIDEAFF
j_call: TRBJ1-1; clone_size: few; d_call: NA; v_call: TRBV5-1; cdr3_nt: TGCGCCAGCAGCTTGTCGGCCAGGGTGCTTGAAGCTTTCTTT; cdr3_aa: CASSLSARVLEAFF
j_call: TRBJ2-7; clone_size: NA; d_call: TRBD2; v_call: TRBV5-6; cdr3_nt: TGTGCCAGCAGCGCAAGGACTAGGTTCGTCTACGAGCAGTACTTC; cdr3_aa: CASSARTRFVYEQYF
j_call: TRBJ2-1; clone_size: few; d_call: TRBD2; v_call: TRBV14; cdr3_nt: TGTGCCAGCAGCCAAGATAGTCGACTAGCGGTCTACAATGAGCAGTTCTTC; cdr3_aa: CASSQDSRLAVYNEQFF
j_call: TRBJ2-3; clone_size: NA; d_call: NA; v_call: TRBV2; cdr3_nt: TGTGCCAGCAGAGACCAAGACGGGGCGGATACGCAGTATTTT; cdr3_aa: CASRDQDGADTQYF
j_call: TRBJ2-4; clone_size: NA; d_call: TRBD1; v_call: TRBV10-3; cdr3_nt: TGTGCCATCAGTGAGTCGAGATTCGACAGGGGGCCACACATTCAGTACTTC; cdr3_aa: CAISESRFDRGPHIQYF
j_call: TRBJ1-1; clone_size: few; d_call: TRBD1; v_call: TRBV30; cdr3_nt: TGTGCCTGGACAGGGGGGCTGGAAGCTTTCTTT; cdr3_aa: CAWTGGLEAFF
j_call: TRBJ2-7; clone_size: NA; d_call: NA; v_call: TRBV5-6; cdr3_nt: TGTGCCAGCAGCGGAGGGGGCGTCGGGCAGTACTTC; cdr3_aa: CASSGGGVGQYF
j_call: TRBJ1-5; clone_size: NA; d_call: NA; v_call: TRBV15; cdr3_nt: TGTGCCACCAGCAGAGATCGGGGGATGGATCAGCCCCAGCATTTT; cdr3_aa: CATSRDRGMDQPQHF